The 25 T cell receptor beta chains below all came from one sample that was sequenced in a study of CD8 T cells in ankylosing spondylitis. TCRdb analysed the 5' RACE reads with MiXCR anew, one entry per CDR3 protein. The repertoire holds about 210,000 distinct CDR3 sequences, with approximately 7.6% as singletons. Sequencing used blood, either unsorted or a sorted T cell fraction (not recorded which). Receptor source: a female donor with ankylosing spondylitis or in good health (not recorded which).

This clonotype was seen ten or more times. The chain employs TRBV27 and TRBJ2-5; D is perhaps TRBD1 (6 bases). The germline V gene has CDR1 MNHEY and CDR2 SMNVEV (reference sequence). The CDR3 spans 15 residues. Trimming shortened V by 6 bases and J by 4 bases, and 18 bases separated the two germline ends. CDR3 loop: CASRRTRGSRETQYF. In nucleotides, the CDR3 is TGTGCCAGCAGACGGACAAGGGGGTCGAGAGAGACCCAGTACTTC.

This clonotype was counted many times. The gene calls are TRBV3-1 and TRBJ2-6, with TRBD1 matching 10 bases. J gave up 3 bases and V 6 bases, and 2 bases lay outside the gene matches. CDR3 length: 15 amino acids. Germline assignment: CDR1 LGHDT and CDR2 YNNKEL (reference sequence). CDR3 DNA: TGTGCCAGCAGTGACAGGGGGCTTGGGGCCAACGTCCTGACTTTC. As protein: CASSDRGLGANVLTF.

This clonotype was seen many times. The rearrangement links TRBV20-1 to TRBJ2-7; either TRBD1 or TRBD2 may fit D (5 bases each). Germline CDR1 is DFQATT and CDR2 is SNEGSKA (reference sequence). The CDR3 loop spans 16 amino acids. V was shortened by 5 bases and J by 0 bases, with 20 bases between the two germline ends. CDR3 sequence (DNA): TGCAGTGCTGCCCTCGGGGCGGGTGGCTCCTCCTACGAGCAGTACTTC. It yields the protein CSAALGAGGSSYEQYF.

This clonotype occurred many times. The junction differs from germline at one of its ends, possibly a read error. The chain links TRBV12-3 or TRBV12-4 to TRBJ2-2; D possibly corresponds to TRBD2 (7 bases). The CDR3 sequence is 19 residues long. CDR3 protein: CASSLAWVWGGRTTGELFF. The CDR3 DNA reads as TGTGCCAGCAGTCTAGCGTGGGTCTGGGGGGGCAGGACCACCGGGGAGCTGTTTTTT.

This clonotype was recorded many times. The rearrangement uses TRBV20-1 and TRBJ2-5; D not certain. Trimming took off 4 bases at V and 4 bases at J, with 19 bases between the two ends. The CDR3 sequence is 15 residues long. From germline, CDR1 is DFQATT and CDR2 SNEGSKA (reference sequence). The CDR3 DNA reads as TGCAGTGCTAACCCGACCGCTCTTTTACGAGAGACCCAGTACTTC. Encoded protein: CSANPTALLRETQYF.

In this sample, this clonotype turned up many times. This chain joins TRBV20-1 and TRBJ1-4, with 10 bases identical to TRBD1. The CDR3 runs 13 residues. Germline lookup yields CDR1 DFQATT and CDR2 SNEGSKA (reference sequence). V shed 6 bases, J shed 7 bases, and the junction held 5 bases outside the gene matches. CDR3 in DNA: TGCAGTGCCAGGTGGGACAGGGGTGAAAAACTGTTTTTT. Translation gives CSARWDRGEKLFF.

This clonotype came up many times. This chain links TRBV4-3 with TRBJ2-2; D is possibly TRBD1 (6 bases). Germline assignment: CDR1 LGHNA and CDR2 YSLEER. Trimming removed 1 base at V and 4 bases at J, with 10 bases between. The CDR3 spans 15 residues. CDR3 sequence reads: CASSQGGGTTGELFF. CDR3 in DNA: TGCGCCAGCAGCCAAGGAGGGGGTACCACCGGGGAGCTGTTTTTT.

This clonotype was picked up many times. The chain links TRBV7-2 to TRBJ1-5; D is possibly TRBD1 (6 bases). V shed 5 bases and J shed 3 bases, with 11 bases lying between them. CDR3 length: 14 residues. Germline values: CDR1 SGHTA, CDR2 FQGNSA. The CDR3 DNA sequence: TGTGCCAGCAGCGGGGGGGGCCCCAATCAGCCCCAGCATTTT. Translation: CASSGGGPNQPQHF. The full variable domain, with the rest looked up from reference TRBV7-2 and TRBJ1-5, is GAGVSQSPSNKVTEKGKDVELRCDPISGHTALYWYRQSLGQGLEFLIYFQGNSAPDKSGLPSDRFSAERTGGSVSTLTIQRTQQEDSAVYLCASSGGGPNQPQHFGDGTRLSIL.

Many counts were recorded for this clonotype. The gene calls are TRBV7-9 and TRBJ2-7; D perhaps matches TRBD1 (6 bases). The V and J ends lost 5 bases and 1 base respectively, with 9 bases between them. The germline V gene encodes CDR1 SEHNR and CDR2 FQNEAQ (reference sequence). CDR3 length equals 13 residues. In DNA, the CDR3 is TGTGCCAGCAGCACGGGGACATCCTACGAGCAGTACTTC. As protein: CASSTGTSYEQYF.

This clonotype showed up many times. The rearrangement uses TRBV20-1 and TRBJ2-4; D possibly corresponds to TRBD1 (6 bases). Deletions cut 6 bases from V and 6 bases from J, with 12 bases between. There are 12 residues in the CDR3. Germline V gene data show CDR1 as DFQATT and CDR2 as SNEGSKA (reference sequence). The CDR3 loop reads CSAREGGNIQYF. The CDR3 DNA reads TGCAGTGCCCGGGAAGGGGGAAACATTCAGTACTTC.

Ten or more counts support this clonotype. The chain is built from TRBV10-3 and TRBJ2-7; D not resolved. Trimming removed 5 bases at V and 1 base at J, with 15 bases between. The CDR3 has 15 residues. Germline assignment: CDR1 ENHRY and CDR2 SYGVKD. CDR3 coding DNA: TGTGCCATCAGTTTCGACTCCGAAGGGTCCTACGAGCAGTACTTC. As protein: CAISFDSEGSYEQYF.

This clonotype was picked up many times. J is TRBJ2-1 and V is TRBV15, with D unclear. The CDR3 runs to 16 residues. The ends were cut back, 2 bases at V and 7 bases at J, with 18 bases in the middle. Germline CDR1 LNHNV, CDR2 YYDKDF (reference sequence). The CDR3 sequence: CATSRTTDPNGNEQFF. CDR3 coding DNA: TGTGCCACCAGCAGAACCACAGATCCGAATGGGAATGAGCAGTTCTTC.

In this sample, this clonotype turned up once. A much larger clone lies a single base off, so this may be a read error. The chain carries TRBV7-9 and TRBJ2-1; D gene uncertain. The CDR3 is 12 amino acids. Germline V lookup: CDR1 SEHNR, CDR2 FQNEAQ (reference sequence). V dropped 6 bases and J dropped 7 bases, with 10 bases sitting between them. This CDR3 reads CASSRRMNEQFF. The CDR3 nucleotides are TGTGCCAGCAGTCGCAGGATGAATGAGCAGTTCTTC.

Only a few counts were recorded for this clonotype. This rearrangement joins TRBV7-8 to TRBJ1-2, with D unresolved. Trimming shortened V by 2 bases and J by 7 bases, and 17 bases separated the two germline ends. Germline assignment: CDR1 SGHVS and CDR2 FQNEAQ. The CDR3 runs 15 residues. CDR3 in amino acids: CASSLYGSTTSGYTF. The DNA for the CDR3 is TGTGCCAGCAGCTTATACGGGTCAACTACTAGTGGCTACACCTTC.

This clonotype has ten or more counts. J is TRBJ2-7 and V is TRBV5-1, with D hard to call. The CDR3 extends over 11 amino acids. V dropped 0 bases and J dropped 7 bases, with 5 bases sitting between them. Per germline, CDR1 SGHRS and CDR2 YFSETQ. In nucleotides, the CDR3 is TGCGCCAGCAGCTTGGAGAAAGAGCAGTACTTC. Amino acids: CASSLEKEQYF.

Comments on this clonotype: It may be a read error: a sequence one base away is much more abundant. The V and J genes are TRBV7-8 and TRBJ2-7, with D possibly matching TRBD2 (5 bases). Germline V gene data show CDR1 as SGHVS and CDR2 as FQNEAQ. The length of the CDR3 is 14 residues. CDR3 region: CASSSDLKLYGQYF. In DNA, the CDR3 is TGTGCCAGCAGCTCGGACTTGAAACTTTACGGGCAGTACTTC.

This clonotype was seen at least ten times. V usage is TRBV2 and J usage is TRBJ1-2; 7 bases are shared with TRBD1. Germline CDR1 and CDR2: SNHLY and FYNNEI. V was clipped by 4 bases and J by 3 bases; unmatched bases: 5. The CDR3 extends over 14 amino acids. This CDR3 is CASSADRVDYGYTF. CDR3 bases: TGTGCCAGCAGTGCCGACAGGGTAGACTATGGCTACACCTTC.

This clonotype was found many times. The chain combines TRBV27 with TRBJ1-5, with D unclear. The V gene's germline CDR1 is MNHEY and CDR2 SMNVEV (reference sequence). V lost 1 base and J 6 bases, leaving 10 bases between the germline ends. CDR3 length: 14 amino acids. The chain's CDR3 is CASSLLGYGQPQHF. CDR3 DNA sequence: TGTGCCAGCAGTTTATTGGGGTACGGTCAGCCCCAGCATTTT.

At least ten counts were recorded for this clonotype. V is TRBV5-1 and J is TRBJ1-4; D call uncertain. V shed 4 bases and J shed 3 bases, with 19 bases lying between them. In germline, CDR1 is SGHRS, CDR2 YFSETQ. This CDR3 spans 17 amino acids. The CDR3 coding sequence is TGCGCCAGCAGCCTACTACCTGGGCCAGGACCTAATGAAAAACTGTTTTTT. Its protein is CASSLLPGPGPNEKLFF.

This clonotype was detected many times. The chain is built from TRBV5-1 and TRBJ1-2; unclear D gene. Trimming removed 3 bases at V and 3 bases at J, with 18 bases between. The CDR3 totals 16 residues. The germline gives CDR1 SGHRS, CDR2 YFSETQ. The CDR3 DNA follows: TGCGCCAGCAGCTCCGCGCGCGGGCCGACGGACTATGGCTACACCTTC. It yields the protein CASSSARGPTDYGYTF.

In its sample, this clonotype was seen a few times. J is TRBJ2-7 and V is TRBV5-6; perhaps D is TRBD1 or TRBD2 (6 bases each). Germline V lookup: CDR1 SGHDT, CDR2 YYEEEE. Trimming removed 3 bases at V and 2 bases at J, with 15 bases between. The CDR3 extends over 15 amino acids. CDR3 amino acids: CASSSTGRNAYEQYF. DNA of the CDR3: TGTGCCAGCAGCTCAACAGGGAGGAACGCCTACGAGCAGTACTTC.

This clonotype was observed many times. The V gene is TRBV27, the J gene TRBJ1-5, with D possibly TRBD1 on 5 matching bases. V was trimmed by 6 bases and J by 5 bases, leaving 14 bases between them. The germline V gene has CDR1 MNHEY and CDR2 SMNVEV (reference sequence). The CDR3 sequence is 14 residues long. The chain's CDR3 is CASRSSGGDQPQHF. The CDR3 nucleotides are TGTGCCAGCAGGTCCTCGGGGGGGGATCAGCCCCAGCATTTT.

The chain has TRBV11-2 and TRBJ2-1; 8 nucleotides line up with TRBD2. This CDR3 contains 18 residues. Germline V gene lookup returns CDR1 SGHAT and CDR2 FQNNGV. V shed 2 bases and J 1 base; nucleotides not matched to a gene: 10. This CDR3 is CASSLYPPPGGSYNEQFF. CDR3 DNA: TGTGCCAGCAGCTTATATCCCCCCCCGGGAGGGTCCTACAATGAGCAGTTCTTC.

The sample holds many counts of this clonotype. The chain recombines TRBV2 with TRBJ1-2; 7 bases agree with TRBD1. The germline V gene has CDR1 SNHLY and CDR2 FYNNEI. The V gene end was trimmed by 7 bases and the J gene end by 0 bases; junction bases not matched to a gene: 5. CDR3 length: 14 amino acids. The DNA for the CDR3 is TGTGCCAGCACCCGGGACAGCTCTAACTATGGCTACACCTTC. As protein: CASTRDSSNYGYTF.

This clonotype was counted many times. The genes are TRBV4-3 and TRBJ2-5, with D hard to call. The CDR3 contains 13 residues. Germline CDR1 is LGHNA and CDR2 is YSLEER. With 0 bases removed from V and 3 bases from J, the gap between germline ends came to 5 bases. CDR3 in DNA: TGCGCCAGCAGCCAAGATACGGAAGAGACCCAGTACTTC. Translating gives CASSQDTEETQYF.